This TCR beta chain was sequenced in a study of T cells after posttransplantation cyclophosphamide (dated by TCRdb to between 2015 and 2016). Looking at the study overall: Using TRB sequencing, the study followed how the T cell repertoire reconstituted after myeloablative bone marrow transplantation in which posttransplantation cyclophosphamide served as GVHD prophylaxis. Antigen receptor sequencing was done on samples from some 40 PTCy-treated patients and from 15 to 20 related bone marrow donors of those patients. Blood from all 30 or so PTCy patients who had 1-year posttransplant specimens underwent TRB sequencing. In 3 patients, up to about 3 additional blood samples taken between 2 and 5.2 years after transplant also underwent TRB sequencing, as did pretransplant blood from a handful of patients. Because TRA and TRB clonality correlated tightly in 10 or so samples, later TCR analyses were limited to TRB. Public TRB sequences were compared against a database of over 3,000 sequences linked to responses to pathogens, tumor antigens, self-antigens and alloantigens. What the authors observed across the whole study: Across the roughly 48 patients, TRB clonality was highly associated with recipient CMV seropositivity and CMV reactivation, and diversity with PTCy was similar to that in the CNI/methotrexate controls. The TRB repertoires of T cells infiltrating skin or GI tract showed only limited overlap with the TRB repertoires of T cells in blood. At 1-2 months, donor-recipient similarity was low but rose over the first year, and the later blood repertoires were often dominated by donor CD8+ memory clones.

The CDR3 spans 13 residues, from the cysteine through the phenylalanine. Left in the record is the CDR3 DNA by itself, 39 bases read in frame from the first base. V is pared back by 8 bases and J by 12 bases, with 20 bases lying between the germline termini. The germline V gene (reference sequence) gives CDR1 as LNHDA and CDR2 as SQIVND. This clone was detected ten times or more. The clone's antigen remains unknown. Nothing much larger sits one base from this clone, and base qualities are not available. Genomic DNA was used for TRB sequencing, which was performed with the immunoSEQ assay at survey resolution or with the hsTCRB kit. Per the original workflow: The immunoSEQ software handled the initial read processing, while the LymphoSeq R package was used for the repertoire analyses. For each TRB dataset, clonality was calculated as 1 minus normalized Shannon entropy, and the Gini coefficient was computed as well. Phenotypes of unsorted samples were inferred by mapping TRB sequences from sorted subsets of the recipient or donor onto unsorted samples of the same recipient. TCRdb stores this immuneACCESS table with in-frame sequences only. Part of the clones is absent; in the studies checked, under half of the shortfall reflects unresolved V genes, and no reason is known for the rest. That table supplies the V and J calls and clone size; D and trimming were determined from the DNA. The table gives roughly 49,000 clones for this sample, with none occurring only once. Roughly 2% of the sample comes from the top ten.

On the day of marrow donation, related bone marrow donors gave peripheral blood samples. Peripheral blood and bone marrow mononuclear cells were isolated by Ficoll-Hypaque density centrifugation and were cryopreserved. The sequence derives from a man in his forties in good health, CMV-negative, and a related stem cell transplant donor. The sample comprised PBMCs. The chain is encoded by TRBV19 joined to TRBJ2-1; the D gene is perhaps TRBD2, from 6 matching bases. Read as DNA, the sequence is TGTGCCAGTTTAAACCGGGAGAGTGGAGCGCAGTTCTTC. This encodes CASLNRESGAQFF.